Reported below is one T cell receptor beta chain. The antigen remains unidentified. Measured with immunoSEQ multiplex PCR; TCRdb has only the in-frame clones, and not every one. The sample has tens of thousands of clones; roughly 90% are singletons. The V end was cut by 4 bases, the J end by 0 bases, with 11 bases between. This CDR3 is built from 15 residues. The germline V gene has CDR1 KGHSH and CDR2 LQKENI. This entry is derived from a study of T cells in localized non-small cell lung cancer. The study's findings and limits: Uninvolved adjacent lung showed higher T cell clonality than tumor. There was an association of higher blood T cell density with longer overall survival.

The chain combines TRBV18 with TRBJ2-3; D not certain. The sequence was obtained from a man aged 40 to 75 with stage III lung adenocarcinoma. Sequenced material: peripheral blood mononuclear cells, taken before any cancer treatment. This CDR3 is CASSLTRASTDTQYF. The CDR3 DNA reads TGTGCCAGCTCACTAACGAGAGCTAGCACAGATACGCAGTATTTT.